The next 21 T cell receptor beta chains were all read from a single sample in a study of cytomegalovirus exposure and HLA in healthy donors. Sequencing was performed with immunoSEQ multiplex PCR; in TCRdb, only in-frame clones are kept and a portion is missing. The sample includes approximately 150,000 clones, around nine tenths of them seen just once. The sequenced material came from PBMCs. The receptors were sampled from a man younger than 35 in good health and CMV-seropositive.

This sequence joins TRBV5-1 and TRBJ2-7; D might be TRBD2 (6 bases). Germline CDR1 is SGHRS and CDR2 is YFSETQ. The V gene lost 2 bases and the J gene lost 5 bases, with 17 bases spanning the gap. The CDR3 extends over 15 amino acids. For the CDR3, the DNA is TGCGCCAGCAGCTTTTCCCAGGGAGGCGTCCACGAGCAGTACTTC. Protein: CASSFSQGGVHEQYF.

The chain recombines TRBV6-6 with TRBJ2-3, with D uncertain. The V end lost 4 bases, the J end lost 8 bases, and 10 bases lay between the germline ends. There are 12 residues in the CDR3. CDR1 is MNHNY and CDR2 is SVGAGI in the germline V gene (reference sequence). The CDR3: CASSSRLGTQYF. The CDR3 bases are TGTGCCAGCAGTTCGAGACTGGGTACGCAGTATTTT.

This sequence joins TRBV2 and TRBJ2-1; 7 nucleotides align to TRBD2. V trimming: 6 bases; J trimming: 0 bases; junction bases outside the gene matches: 8. Germline CDR1 is SNHLY and CDR2 is FYNNEI. CDR3 length: 16 residues. The CDR3 sequence: CASRRRLADSYNEQFF. In DNA form, the CDR3 reads TGTGCCAGCAGGAGGCGGCTAGCGGACTCCTACAATGAGCAGTTCTTC.

CDR3 residues: CAGAGGLEADTQYF. The CDR3 region has the DNA TGTGCCGGAGCAGGGGGCTTGGAAGCGGATACGCAGTATTTT. The V call is TRBV6-1, the J call TRBJ2-3, with 8 bases fitting TRBD1. CDR1 is MNHNS and CDR2 is SASEGT in the germline V gene. Unmatched junction bases numbered 13, after V lost 11 bases and J lost 6 bases. This CDR3 contains 14 residues.

J is TRBJ2-7 and V is TRBV13; tentative D call: TRBD1 (6 bases). From germline, CDR1 is PRHDT and CDR2 FYEKMQ (reference sequence). The CDR3 loop spans 17 amino acids. V lost 3 bases to trimming and J lost 0 bases, with 18 bases between them. For the CDR3, the DNA is TGTGCCAGCAGCTTTGGCCGCCGGACAGCCGTCTCCTACGAGCAGTACTTC. It specifies CASSFGRRTAVSYEQYF.

The genes are TRBV19 and TRBJ1-1; D call uncertain. This CDR3 spans 11 amino acids. The V end lost 3 bases, the J end lost 9 bases, and 8 bases lay between the germline ends. Germline CDR1 is LNHDA and CDR2 is SQIVND (reference sequence). This chain's CDR3 is CASSMGRKAFF. DNA of the CDR3: TGTGCCAGTAGTATGGGGAGAAAAGCTTTCTTT.

In this sample, this clone turned up once. The CDR3 spells CASSLGGAGELFF. The CDR3 DNA reads as TGTGCCAGCAGCCTCGGGGGAGCCGGGGAGCTGTTTTTT. The chain couples TRBV5-4 to TRBJ2-2; D perhaps matches TRBD2 (6 bases). V dropped 4 bases and J dropped 6 bases, with 10 bases sitting between them. Per the germline V gene, CDR1 is SGHNT and CDR2 is YYREEE (reference sequence). This CDR3 comprises 13 residues.

This clone was detected a few times. The V gene is TRBV9, the J gene TRBJ2-1; 14 nucleotides match TRBD2. This CDR3 has 15 residues. Unmatched junction bases numbered 3, after V lost 3 bases and J lost 7 bases. Germline CDR1 reads SGDLS; CDR2 reads YYNGEE. CDR3 DNA sequence: TGTGCCAGCAGCGGGACTAGCGGGGGGATAAATGAGCAGTTCTTC. Translation: CASSGTSGGINEQFF. The whole variable domain, filled in from reference TRBV9 and TRBJ2-1, reads DSGVTQTPKHLITATGQRVTLRCSPRSGDLSVYWYQQSLDQGLQFLIQYYNGEERAKGNILERFSAQQFPDLHSELNLSSLELGDSALYFCASSGTSGGINEQFFGPGTRLTVL.

The chain uses TRBV9 and TRBJ1-4, with unresolved D. Germline CDR1 reads SGDLS; CDR2 reads YYNGEE. The germline V and J ends were trimmed by 3 bases and 5 bases, with 14 bases remaining between them. The CDR3 totals 15 residues. The DNA for the CDR3 is TGTGCCAGCAGCGGTGGTTCGGGGTCCAATGAAAAACTGTTTTTT. Amino acids: CASSGGSGSNEKLFF.

This clone occurred once. CDR3 bases: TGTGCCACATTTGGAAAGGGGGCAAATGGGAAAGCTTTCTTT. Translated, it gives CATFGKGANGKAFF. This chain connects TRBV27 to TRBJ1-1, with 7 bases identical to TRBD1. Germline lookup yields CDR1 MNHEY and CDR2 SMNVEV (reference sequence). This CDR3 is built from 14 residues. V was pared by 10 bases and J by 9 bases, with 17 bases of the junction left unmatched.

V gene TRBV30 combines with J gene TRBJ2-5; 8 bases are a match to TRBD1. The J segment lost 4 bases and the V segment lost 8 bases, leaving 6 bases of the junction unmatched. The CDR3 extends over 12 amino acids. Germline-derived CDR1 and CDR2 are GTSNPN and SVGIG (reference sequence). CDR3 amino acids: CAGQGSGETQYF. CDR3 nucleotides: TGTGCCGGACAGGGTTCGGGAGAGACCCAGTACTTC.

CDR3 nucleotides: TGTGCCAGCTCAGATGTCACAGGCCGCACAGATACGCAGTATTTT. This translates into CASSDVTGRTDTQYF. The V and J genes are TRBV28 and TRBJ2-3; D perhaps matches TRBD1 (5 bases). CDR3 length: 15 residues. The germline CDR1 and CDR2 sequences are MDHEN and SYDVKM. The V and J ends lost 8 bases and 1 base respectively, with 16 bases between them. The whole variable domain, remainder taken from reference TRBV28 and TRBJ2-3, is DVKVTQSSRYLVKRTGEKVFLECVQDMDHENMFWYRQDPGLGLRLIYFSYDVKMKEKGDIPEGYSVSREKKERFSLILESASTNQTSMYLCASSDVTGRTDTQYFGPGTRLTVL.

The V call is TRBV5-1, the J call TRBJ1-2; the match to TRBD1 covers 9 bases. The V segment lost 3 bases and the J segment 4 bases; nucleotides outside the gene matches: 7. Per the germline V gene, CDR1 is SGHRS and CDR2 is YFSETQ. CDR3 size: 15 residues. The CDR3 here is CASSSGQGSPYGYTF. CDR3 coding DNA: TGCGCCAGCAGCTCCGGACAGGGGTCACCCTATGGCTACACCTTC.

This chain uses TRBV19 with TRBJ1-2, with TRBD1 matching 7 bases. The CDR3 extends over 14 amino acids. V lost 6 bases to trimming and J lost 0 bases; unmatched junction nucleotides: 4. The germline gives CDR1 LNHDA, CDR2 SQIVND (reference sequence). The CDR3 sequence: CASRPGQSNYGYTF. The CDR3 DNA is TGTGCCAGTAGACCGGGACAGTCTAACTATGGCTACACCTTC.

This sequence joins TRBV7-9 and TRBJ1-4, with 7 bases fitting TRBD1. After removal of 5 bases from V and 10 bases from J, the junction contained 7 bases not matched to a gene. Germline V gives CDR1 SEHNR, CDR2 FQNEAQ (reference sequence). CDR3 size: 13 residues. The CDR3 nucleotides are TGTGCCAGCAGCCTCGCAGGGGGTGCAAAACTGTTTTTT. This sequence encodes CASSLAGGAKLFF.

This clone was seen only once. One end of the junction is discordant with germline, which a read error may explain. The gene calls are TRBV7-2 and TRBJ2-7, with TRBD2 identical over 12 bases. The CDR3 is made up of 14 amino acids. CDR1 and CDR2 from the germline V gene are SGHTA and FQGNSA. The CDR3 here is CASSSTSGSPVIHF. The CDR3 DNA sequence: TGTGCCAGCAGCTCGACTAGCGGGAGCCCCGTAATCCACTTC.

The chain is built from TRBV7-2 and TRBJ2-7; perhaps TRBD2 as D (5 bases). Germline CDR1 reads SGHTA; CDR2 reads FQGNSA. Trimming cost V 1 base and J 0 bases, with 10 bases left between them. The CDR3 extends over 15 amino acids. CDR3: CASSLDVGSSYEQYF. The CDR3 coding sequence is TGTGCCAGCAGCTTAGACGTAGGGAGCTCCTACGAGCAGTACTTC.

The V call is TRBV5-1, the J call TRBJ1-1; D not certain. CDR3 size: 14 residues. Between the trimmed V and J ends, which lost 0 bases and 4 bases, there was a span of 10 bases. The germline CDR1 and CDR2 sequences are SGHRS and YFSETQ. The DNA of the CDR3 is TGCGCCAGCAGCTTGGTCGAGGGCGGCACTGAAGCTTTCTTT. Translating it yields CASSLVEGGTEAFF.

This chain joins TRBV7-2 and TRBJ1-1; 7 bases map to TRBD1. The CDR3 is 14 residues long. From germline, CDR1 is SGHTA and CDR2 FQGNSA. The V gene end was trimmed by 6 bases and the J gene end by 5 bases; junction bases not matched to a gene: 9. The CDR3, as DNA: TGTGCCAGCAGTTATGCCCAGGGGGGAACTGAAGCTTTCTTT. This encodes CASSYAQGGTEAFF. The full variable domain, in which reference TRBV7-2 and TRBJ1-1 provide the parts outside the CDR3, is GAGVSQSPSNKVTEKGKDVELRCDPISGHTALYWYRQSLGQGLEFLIYFQGNSAPDKSGLPSDRFSAERTGGSVSTLTIQRTQQEDSAVYLCASSYAQGGTEAFFGQGTRLTVV.

The V and J genes are TRBV10-3 and TRBJ2-1; the match to TRBD2 covers 14 bases. The CDR3 totals 14 residues. V dropped 4 bases and J dropped 12; count of bases not matched to a gene: 5. Germline V CDR1 and CDR2: ENHRY, SYGVKD. The CDR3 nucleotides read TGTGCCATCAGTGGGACTAGCGGGGGGCCGGTGCAGTTCTTC. It translates to CAISGTSGGPVQFF.

The chain joins TRBV29-1 to TRBJ2-7, with D possibly TRBD2 on 6 matching bases. There are 13 residues in the CDR3. Germline CDR1 and CDR2: SQVTM and ANQGSEA. With 1 base removed from V and 3 bases from J, the gap between germline ends came to 10 bases. This chain's CDR3 is CSVEGQGGYEQYF. The CDR3 DNA reads as TGCAGCGTTGAAGGTCAGGGAGGCTACGAGCAGTACTTC.